These 11 T cell receptor beta chains originate from one sample sequenced in a study of shared clonotypes between healthy human individuals. Measured with immunoSEQ multiplex PCR; TCRdb has only the in-frame clones, and not every one. The data contain fewer than 3 million clones, 85% to 95% of them singletons. Sequencing was performed on naive CD4+ T cells from PBMCs. Subset described: CD45RA+ positively selected. These receptor sequences come from a man between 18 and 29 years old in good health. Some clones in this sample may be carry-over from other donors' samples.

The J gene is TRBJ1-5, the V gene TRBV7-2; D gene ambiguous. Germline lookup yields CDR1 SGHTA and CDR2 FQGNSA. The CDR3 totals 12 residues. Deletions cut 4 bases from V and 5 bases from J, with 6 bases between. The DNA of the CDR3 is TGTGCCAGCAGCTCCGGCGATCAGCCCCAGCATTTT. Protein sequence: CASSSGDQPQHF.

The chain links TRBV28 to TRBJ1-1; TRBD1 agrees at 7 bases. CDR1 is MDHEN, CDR2 SYDVKM, per germline. V dropped 5 bases and J dropped 9; count of bases not matched to a gene: 12. The CDR3 covers 14 residues. The CDR3 DNA follows: TGTGCCAGCAGTCCCGGGGACAGTCAAACTCAAGCTTTCTTT. Amino acid sequence: CASSPGDSQTQAFF.

The chain has TRBV27 and TRBJ2-3; no firm D call. There are 14 residues in the CDR3. Between the trimmed V and J ends, which lost 0 bases and 2 bases, there was a span of 6 bases. The germline CDR1 and CDR2 sequences are MNHEY and SMNVEV (reference sequence). CDR3 sequence: CASSLSFFTDTQYF. In DNA form, the CDR3 reads TGTGCCAGCAGTTTATCGTTCTTCACAGATACGCAGTATTTT.

The rearrangement joins TRBV6-1 to TRBJ2-2; TRBD1 might be the D (6 bases). Germline-derived CDR1 and CDR2 are MNHNS and SASEGT. The CDR3 is 13 amino acids. Trimming cost V 7 bases and J 7 bases, with 13 bases left between them. CDR3 region: CASTLEGGGELFF. CDR3 DNA: TGTGCCAGCACCTTAGAAGGGGGCGGGGAGCTGTTTTTT.

The DNA for the CDR3 is TGTGCCAGCAGCCCGGACGGATACAGGGCCGGGGAGCTGTTTTTT. Protein: CASSPDGYRAGELFF. This sequence joins TRBV7-2 and TRBJ2-2, with a possible D match to TRBD1 (6 bases). CDR3 length: 15 amino acids. Deletions cut 5 bases from V and 6 bases from J, with 16 bases between. The germline CDR1 and CDR2 sequences are SGHTA and FQGNSA. Together with reference TRBV7-2 and TRBJ2-2, the CDR3 gives the full variable domain: GAGVSQSPSNKVTEKGKDVELRCDPISGHTALYWYRQSLGQGLEFLIYFQGNSAPDKSGLPSDRFSAERTGGSVSTLTIQRTQQEDSAVYLCASSPDGYRAGELFFGEGSRLTVL.

Worth noting for this clone: One end of the junction varies from germline; a read error may be responsible. The rearrangement links TRBV4-3 to TRBJ1-1, with 8 bases matching TRBD1. CDR3 length equals 13 residues. The germline CDR1 and CDR2 sequences are LGHNA and YSLEER. The CDR3 DNA reads TGCGCCAGCAGCCAAGAGATGACCAGGGGGCCCATATTT. Translation gives CASSQEMTRGPIF.

This chain uses TRBV7-9 with TRBJ1-5, with a weak D call TRBD1 (5 bases). CDR3 length equals 19 residues. Germline CDR1 reads SEHNR; CDR2 reads FQNEAQ (reference sequence). V was shortened by 0 bases and J by 2 bases, with 20 bases between the two germline ends. The CDR3 nucleotides are TGTGCCAGCAGCTTAGCGGCCCCCGCCCCCGGGACCGGCAATCAGCCCCAGCATTTT. Protein sequence: CASSLAAPAPGTGNQPQHF.

The chain is built from TRBV5-1 and TRBJ1-4; D is perhaps TRBD1 (5 bases). CDR3 size: 14 residues. Germline values: CDR1 SGHRS, CDR2 YFSETQ. The V and J ends lost 6 bases and 0 bases respectively, with 9 bases between them. CDR3 coding DNA: TGCGCCAGCACGGAGGGGTCAACTAATGAAAAACTGTTTTTT. Translation gives CASTEGSTNEKLFF.

V is TRBV27 and J is TRBJ2-7; D is perhaps TRBD2 (5 bases). CDR3 length: 14 residues. CDR1 is MNHEY and CDR2 is SMNVEV in the germline V gene (reference sequence). Trimming removed 5 bases at V and 4 bases at J, with 15 bases between. This chain's CDR3 is CASSDASRPYEQYF. DNA of the CDR3: TGTGCCAGCAGTGACGCTAGCAGACCATACGAGCAGTACTTC.

This chain connects TRBV29-1 to TRBJ1-1; maybe TRBD1 (6 bases). CDR1 and CDR2 from the germline V gene are SQVTM and ANQGSEA. The V and J ends lost 7 bases and 5 bases respectively, with 14 bases between them. This CDR3 spans 12 amino acids. CDR3 amino acids: CSGIGGGTEAFF. CDR3 sequence (DNA): TGCAGCGGCATCGGAGGGGGAACTGAAGCTTTCTTT.

This clone was picked up one time. CDR3 DNA sequence: TGTGCCAGCAGTGAAATGCCGGGACAAACGTACGAGCAGTACTTC. Translating gives CASSEMPGQTYEQYF. The chain is built from TRBV6-1 and TRBJ2-7, with TRBD1 as a possible D gene (6 bases). CDR1 MNHNS and CDR2 SASEGT come from the germline V gene. The CDR3 covers 15 residues. V was pared by 2 bases and J by 4 bases, with 15 bases between.